The 4 T cell receptor beta chains in this list originate from one sample, sequenced in a study of cytomegalovirus exposure and HLA in healthy donors. With 60 Vbeta and 13 Jbeta primers, the PCR was carried out. The method was immunoSEQ multiplex PCR; TCRdb's version includes in-frame clones alone and lacks a portion of them. The data contain more than 90,000 clones, roughly 70% of them seen just once; the ten biggest clones take up roughly a tenth. Sequencing was performed on PBMCs. These receptors were obtained from a man in his fifties or sixties in good health and CMV-seronegative.

This clone was seen a few times. The genes are TRBV7-2 and TRBJ1-6; 8 bases match TRBD1. The CDR3 is 15 amino acids. Germline CDR1 and CDR2: SGHTA and FQGNSA. The V gene end was trimmed by 4 bases and the J gene end by 9 bases; junction bases not matched to a gene: 8. Here the CDR3 DNA reads TGTGCCAGCAGCTACCCGACAGGGGTTGGTTCACCCCTCCACTTT. It yields the protein CASSYPTGVGSPLHF.

The chain is built from TRBV28 and TRBJ2-7, with TRBD1 identical over 9 bases. The V and J ends lost 7 bases and 3 bases, in that order; junction bases with no gene match: 7. The CDR3 is 14 residues long. CDR1 MDHEN and CDR2 SYDVKM come from the germline V gene. CDR3 sequence: CASNSGTGLYEQYF. DNA of the CDR3: TGTGCCAGCAATTCCGGGACAGGGCTCTACGAGCAGTACTTC.

CDR3 in DNA: TGTGCCAGCAGCTCCGGACAGGTTAGCAATCAGCCCCAGCATTTT. This translates into CASSSGQVSNQPQHF. The chain is built from TRBV5-8 and TRBJ1-5, with 7 bases aligning to TRBD1. Germline V gene data show CDR1 as SGHTS and CDR2 as YDEGEE. CDR3 size: 15 residues. V shed 3 bases and J 0 bases; nucleotides not matched to a gene: 3.

The V gene is TRBV5-1, the J gene TRBJ1-1; the match to TRBD1 covers 8 bases. With V trimmed by 3 bases and J by 11 bases, 9 bases remained unmatched. The CDR3 spans 13 residues. Germline CDR1 reads SGHRS; CDR2 reads YFSETQ. As DNA, the CDR3 is TGCGCCAGCAGCTCTGGGACAGGTGGGTTTGCTTTCTTT. It codes for CASSSGTGGFAFF.